The next 28 T cell receptor beta chains were all read from a single sample in a study of regulatory T cells in long-lasting Graves disease. The sample's time point: newly diagnosed GD, antithyroid drugs for less than 3 months. Scientists built the TCR library using RNA that was extracted from PBMCs. Through Arm-PCR of CDR3 regions and iRepertoire HTBI primers, TCR beta libraries were built. TCRdb passed the multiplex PCR reads through MiXCR, listing each CDR3 protein once. The sample shows 450,000 to 650,000 distinct CDR3 sequences, more than 15% of them seen only once. These same records also appear under a second study, on T cells in Graves' hyperthyroidism and ophthalmopathy.

The sequenced sample was peripheral blood mononuclear cells (PBMCs), obtained at new diagnosis, from a patient treated with antithyroid drugs. These receptors all stem from a middle-aged woman with Graves disease.

This clonotype was seen many times. This chain links TRBV7-9 with TRBJ2-7; the match to TRBD2 covers 9 bases. Germline loops: CDR1 SEHNR, CDR2 FQNEAQ (reference sequence). The CDR3 spans 15 residues. V was pared by 1 base and J by 5 bases, with 6 bases of the junction left unmatched. The CDR3 DNA reads TGTGCCAGCAGCTTAGGGCTAGCGGGGTTACACGAGCAGTACTTC. Its translation: CASSLGLAGLHEQYF.

Only a few counts were recorded for this clonotype. This chain links TRBV6-1 with TRBJ1-5; D may be TRBD1 (5 bases). The CDR3 has 14 amino acids. V lost 7 bases and J 3 bases, leaving 13 bases between the germline ends. CDR1 is MNHNS and CDR2 is SASEGT in the germline V gene. The DNA of the CDR3 is TGTGCCAGCAAAGGGACGGGGGTCAATCAGCCCCAGCATTTT. It yields the protein CASKGTGVNQPQHF.

This clonotype was detected many times. This chain uses TRBV24-1 with TRBJ2-1, with 7 positions matching TRBD1. V dropped 3 bases and J dropped 5; count of bases not matched to a gene: 12. Germline values: CDR1 KGHDR, CDR2 SFDVKD. The CDR3 contains 17 residues. The CDR3 DNA is TGTGCCACCAGTGATGGGTCCGGGACAGAAATCCACAATGAGCAGTTCTTC. Translated: CATSDGSGTEIHNEQFF.

This clonotype was seen repeatedly, ten times or more. The chain has TRBV6-1 and TRBJ1-1; tentative D call: TRBD1 (6 bases). The germline CDR1 and CDR2 sequences are MNHNS and SASEGT. The V end was cut by 4 bases, the J end by 3 bases, with 15 bases between. The CDR3 spans 15 residues. CDR3 residues: CASSAYRVDDTEAFF. The CDR3 region has the DNA TGTGCCAGCAGTGCATACAGGGTGGATGACACTGAAGCTTTCTTT.

The table lists this clonotype with many counts. The rearrangement links TRBV2 to TRBJ2-2; maybe TRBD1 (6 bases). CDR1 and CDR2 (germline): SNHLY, FYNNEI. This CDR3 contains 12 residues. Trimming removed 8 bases at V and 6 bases at J, with 10 bases between. CDR3 bases: TGTGCCAGCGGGCAGGGGCCCGGGGAGCTGTTTTTT. It encodes CASGQGPGELFF.

CDR3 DNA sequence: TGTGCCAGCAGTGAAGGAGAATGGGGCGGGAACTATGGCTACACCTTC. This sequence encodes CASSEGEWGGNYGYTF. This chain connects TRBV6-1 to TRBJ1-2; TRBD1 is a possible D gene (5 bases). Germline values: CDR1 MNHNS, CDR2 SASEGT. The CDR3 extends over 16 amino acids. Trimming took 1 base from V and 2 from J, leaving 14 bases between them.

This clonotype appeared a few times. Sequence at one end of the junction differs from germline and may be a read error. The gene calls are TRBV4-1 and TRBJ1-1; D perhaps matches TRBD1 (5 bases). This CDR3 contains 11 residues. Germline V CDR1 and CDR2: MGHRA, YSYEKL. Here the CDR3 DNA reads TGCGCCAGCAGCCAAGAGGTGACAGTCATGTTT. Translation gives CASSQEVTVMF.

J is TRBJ2-1 and V is TRBV30, with 9 bases lining up with TRBD2. Germline values: CDR1 GTSNPN, CDR2 SVGIG (reference sequence). CDR3 length: 14 amino acids. V lost 5 bases to trimming and J lost 7 bases; unmatched junction nucleotides: 9. CDR3 protein: CAWAPGLAWNEQFF. CDR3 DNA: TGTGCCTGGGCGCCGGGACTAGCTTGGAATGAGCAGTTCTTC.

This clonotype occurred many times. CDR3 sequence reads: CASRRNGGDEQFF. CDR3 nucleotide sequence: TGTGCCAGCAGGAGAAACGGAGGCGATGAGCAGTTCTTC. The chain recombines TRBV12-3 or TRBV12-4 with TRBJ2-1, with a possible D match to TRBD2 (5 bases). Trimming removed 6 bases from V and 8 bases from J, with 14 bases in between. This CDR3 is 13 amino acids long.

This clonotype was seen more than once but under ten times. The V gene is TRBV29-1, the J gene TRBJ2-1, with a weak D call TRBD1 (5 bases). CDR3 size: 15 residues. Germline V gene data show CDR1 as SQVTM and CDR2 as ANQGSEA. Trimming took 3 bases from V and 4 from J, leaving 16 bases between them. DNA for the CDR3: TGCAGCGTTGATGGTTGGGCAGGGATTTACAATGAGCAGTTCTTC. This codes for CSVDGWAGIYNEQFF.

This clonotype was counted ten times or more. The rearrangement links TRBV19 to TRBJ1-2; D is possibly TRBD1 (6 bases). Deletions cut 11 bases from V and 7 bases from J, with 23 bases between. The CDR3 spans 14 residues. Germline loops: CDR1 LNHDA, CDR2 SQIVND (reference sequence). Here the CDR3 reads CASVETGRTSGYTF. CDR3 DNA: TGTGCCTCAGTAGAAACAGGGAGGACGTCTGGCTACACCTTC.

This clonotype has a handful of counts. For the CDR3, the DNA is TGCAGTGCTAGAGAAGGCGGGAATATGAATTCACCCCTCCACTTT. This translates into CSAREGGNMNSPLHF. The rearrangement uses TRBV20-1 and TRBJ1-6; D is ambiguous. The V gene lost 0 bases and the J gene lost 7 bases, with 13 bases spanning the gap. The CDR3 contains 15 residues. In germline, CDR1 is DFQATT, CDR2 SNEGSKA (reference sequence).

The V gene is TRBV20-1, the J gene TRBJ2-1; 8 positions match TRBD2. Germline CDR1 DFQATT, CDR2 SNEGSKA (reference sequence). CDR3 size: 15 residues. Trimming at V came to 0 bases and at J to 6 bases, leaving 7 bases not matched to a gene. CDR3 region: CSARDSIGGGNEQFF. CDR3 bases: TGCAGTGCTAGAGATAGTATCGGGGGGGGCAATGAGCAGTTCTTC.

The chain uses TRBV3-1 and TRBJ2-7, with a tentative D call TRBD2 (5 bases). V was pared by 2 bases and J by 0 bases, with 14 bases between. Germline V gene data show CDR1 as LGHDT and CDR2 as YNNKEL (reference sequence). The CDR3 extends over 16 amino acids. Here the CDR3 DNA reads TGTGCCAGCAGCCAATTCACCCCTGGGAGCTCCTACGAGCAGTACTTC. Translated, it gives CASSQFTPGSSYEQYF.

This clonotype was recorded at least ten times. The chain uses TRBV19 and TRBJ1-1; no clear D gene. Germline V gives CDR1 LNHDA, CDR2 SQIVND (reference sequence). The CDR3 is made up of 14 amino acids. V lost 3 bases and J lost 5, with 13 bases in between. The CDR3 sequence: CASSIEGLRTEAFF. DNA for the CDR3: TGTGCCAGTAGTATCGAAGGACTGAGGACTGAAGCTTTCTTT.

The sample holds many counts of this clonotype. This rearrangement joins TRBV27 to TRBJ1-2; 10 bases match TRBD1. The CDR3 loop spans 17 amino acids. The germline CDR1 and CDR2 sequences are MNHEY and SMNVEV (reference sequence). Losses at the gene ends were 3 bases for V and 2 bases for J; bases not matched to a gene: 9. The chain's CDR3 is CASSFTVWTGGNYGYTF. The CDR3 DNA sequence: TGTGCCAGCAGTTTCACGGTATGGACAGGGGGAAACTATGGCTACACCTTC.

There are many counts of this clonotype. V gene TRBV5-1 combines with J gene TRBJ2-1; the match to TRBD2 covers 7 bases. Germline V gene lookup returns CDR1 SGHRS and CDR2 YFSETQ. The CDR3 contains 14 residues. V shed 0 bases and J 8 bases; nucleotides not matched to a gene: 5. The CDR3 here is CASSLGQSGDEQFF. The CDR3 nucleotides are TGCGCCAGCAGCTTGGGGCAAAGCGGGGATGAGCAGTTCTTC.

The table lists this clonotype with many counts. The chain has TRBV6-5 and TRBJ1-2; D is unresolved. This CDR3 has 16 residues. Trimming pared 0 bases from V and 4 bases from J, leaving 15 bases between. CDR1 is MNHEY, CDR2 SVGAGI, per germline. In nucleotides, the CDR3 is TGTGCCAGCAGTTACTCTATCCCGACACGGTTCTATGGCTACACCTTC. This codes for CASSYSIPTRFYGYTF.

V is TRBV5-1 and J is TRBJ2-7, with 9 bases identical to TRBD1. Germline V gene lookup returns CDR1 SGHRS and CDR2 YFSETQ. V gave up 4 bases and J gave up 7 bases; unmatched junction bases: 9. The CDR3 consists of 14 residues. This chain's CDR3 is CASSPMTGGPEQYF. CDR3 nucleotides: TGCGCCAGCAGCCCGATGACAGGGGGTCCTGAGCAGTACTTC.

This clonotype was observed a few times. The rearrangement joins TRBV10-3 to TRBJ1-1, with TRBD1 matching over 8 bases. Germline-derived CDR1 and CDR2 are ENHRY and SYGVKD. Losses at the gene ends were 10 bases for V and 0 bases for J; bases not matched to a gene: 4. The CDR3 has 13 residues. CDR3 in amino acids: CATSQGVNTEAFF. For the CDR3, the DNA is TGTGCCACTTCACAGGGGGTGAACACTGAAGCTTTCTTT.

The sample holds many counts of this clonotype. The V and J genes are TRBV10-2 and TRBJ2-5; 9 positions match TRBD1. CDR1 and CDR2 (germline): WSHSY, SAAADI. This CDR3 contains 15 residues. The V and J ends lost 6 bases and 1 base, in that order; junction bases with no gene match: 6. CDR3: CASSGTGTRQETQYF. CDR3 DNA sequence: TGCGCCAGCAGCGGGACAGGGACCCGCCAAGAGACCCAGTACTTC.

This clonotype appeared a few times. This chain joins TRBV3-1 and TRBJ1-1, with a tentative D call TRBD1 (5 bases). The length of the CDR3 is 18 residues. V was trimmed by 0 bases and J by 7 bases, leaving 24 bases between them. The germline CDR1 and CDR2 sequences are LGHDT and YNNKEL (reference sequence). CDR3 sequence (DNA): TGTGCCAGCAGCCAAGATATTAGGCAGGGAAAGCCGGCAAGTGAAGCTTTCTTT. It yields the protein CASSQDIRQGKPASEAFF.

This clonotype was detected ten times or more. The J gene is TRBJ2-1, the V gene TRBV11-1, with a possible D match to TRBD2 (7 bases). Germline CDR1 reads SGHAT; CDR2 reads FQDESV (reference sequence). The CDR3 loop spans 14 amino acids. V lost 5 bases and J lost 8, with 16 bases in between. The CDR3, as DNA: TGTGCCAGCAGCGTTACCACGGGGGGCGATGAGCAGTTCTTC. As protein: CASSVTTGGDEQFF.

The rearrangement uses TRBV10-2 and TRBJ2-2, with 12 bases aligning to TRBD1. The junction had 14 bases not matched to a gene; V was cut back by 6 bases and J by 6 bases. Germline CDR1 and CDR2: WSHSY and SAAADI. The CDR3 covers 18 residues. The CDR3 bases are TGCGCCAGCAGAGAGCATACCGGGACAGGGGGCGCGGCCGGGGAGCTGTTTTTT. Amino acid sequence: CASREHTGTGGAAGELFF.

This chain joins TRBV19 and TRBJ1-2; D uncertain. The CDR3 runs to 14 residues. V lost 5 bases and J 4 bases, leaving 14 bases between the germline ends. Germline V gives CDR1 LNHDA, CDR2 SQIVND (reference sequence). The CDR3 reads CASSSGTHVYGYTF. In DNA form, the CDR3 reads TGTGCCAGTAGTTCGGGTACACACGTCTATGGCTACACCTTC.

This clonotype was found many times. The V call is TRBV5-1, the J call TRBJ2-4; maybe TRBD2 (6 bases). The V and J ends lost 2 bases and 7 bases respectively, with 10 bases between them. Germline V lookup: CDR1 SGHRS, CDR2 YFSETQ. The CDR3 runs 13 residues. The CDR3: CASSFPGLNIQYF. CDR3 in DNA: TGCGCCAGCAGCTTCCCGGGACTCAACATTCAGTACTTC.

This clonotype has only a few counts. The chain is built from TRBV5-1 and TRBJ2-3; D gene uncertain. CDR3 length: 15 amino acids. V dropped 0 bases and J dropped 2 bases, with 10 bases sitting between them. CDR1 is SGHRS and CDR2 is YFSETQ in the germline V gene. The CDR3 here is CASSLVGKVTDTQYF. In DNA form, the CDR3 reads TGCGCCAGCAGCTTGGTAGGGAAAGTCACAGATACGCAGTATTTT.

Only a few counts were recorded for this clonotype. The rearrangement uses TRBV6-1 and TRBJ2-5; 7 positions agree with TRBD1. Germline CDR1 and CDR2: MNHNS and SASEGT. The CDR3 extends over 15 amino acids. The V segment lost 5 bases and the J segment 0 bases; nucleotides outside the gene matches: 6. CDR3 DNA: TGTGCCAGCAGTCCCTCGACAGGGTACCAAGAGACCCAGTACTTC. Encoded protein: CASSPSTGYQETQYF.